This entry features one T cell receptor beta chain sequence. The sample comes from a study of CD8+CD57+ T cells in acquired aplastic anemia. Study summary: Mean yield of DNA from sorted CD4+ and CD8+ cells was 2.5 to 4 ug.

V was clipped by 6 bases and J by 2 bases, with 13 bases between them. The CDR3 sequence is 14 residues long. Genomic DNA served as template for TCR beta VDJ and CDR3 profiling. TCRdb recomputed calls from the reads with MiXCR, one row per CDR3 protein. The sample yields 250,000 to 300,000 distinct CDR3 sequences, around three fifths seen once. The rearrangement links TRBV12-3 or TRBV12-4 to TRBJ1-1; D gene ambiguous. The source material was sorted CD4+, CD8+, or CD8+CD57+ T cells (not recorded which) from PBMCs. This receptor was taken from a human donor with severe aplastic anemia or a healthy control (not recorded which). This CDR3 reads CASRKMDANTEAFF. The CDR3 DNA reads as TGTGCCAGCAGGAAAATGGACGCAAACACTGAAGCTTTCTTT.